The TCR beta chain under discussion was sequenced for a study of T-cell reconstitution after alpha-beta-depleted transplantation in children. Molecular barcoding with unique molecular identifiers was used for the TCRbeta library. One entry per CDR3 protein, called by TCRdb with MiXCR from the PCR reads. This repertoire shows around 200,000 distinct CDR3 sequences, approximately 6.8% found once; its top ten account for about 2.9%. This clonotype has a count of ten or more. Trimming removed 5 bases from V and 3 bases from J, with 10 bases in between. This CDR3 has 13 residues. In germline, CDR1 is DFQATT, CDR2 SNEGSKA (reference sequence).

The sequence derives from a human donor who donated a stem cell graft to a child with Wiskott-Aldrich syndrome. Sequenced here: PBMCs from the stem cell graft donor, sampled from the stem cell graft. The rearrangement uses TRBV20-1 and TRBJ2-2; D remains ambiguous. The CDR3, as DNA: TGCAGTGCTTGCCGCCCGGACACCGGGGAGCTGTTTTTT. This translates into CSACRPDTGELFF.